A selection of T cell receptor beta chains follows, all from one sample in a study of blood T cells in healthy people across ages. TCRdb reprocessed the 5' RACE reads via MiXCR and lists one record per CDR3 protein. The data hold some 900,000 distinct CDR3 sequences, with roughly 48% observed a single time. The sample comprised blood. Receptors were obtained from a man aged 25-40 years in good health. CDR3s include the opening cysteine and the closing phenylalanine or tryptophan. The D gene is left open where the match is weak. Clone size is stated in some rows and not others, as once, few, many or a class when expanded.

CDR3 DNA,CDR3 protein,D gene,CDR3 length,clone size,J gene,V gene
TGTGCCACCAGCAGACCCCGGGACACAGATACGCAGTATTTT,CATSRPRDTDTQYF,NA,14,NA,TRBJ2-3,TRBV15
TGTGCCAGCAGTTCGCGGGGCGCCATAGGATCACCCCTCCACTTT,CASSSRGAIGSPLHF,NA,15,NA,TRBJ1-6,TRBV28
TGTGCCAGCAGTTCTAGCGGGGGGGTTTTCTTTCGTGATGAGCAGTACTTC,CASSSSGGVFFRDEQYF,TRBD2,17,few,TRBJ2-5,TRBV28
TGTGCCAGCAGCCAACTGAACACTGAAGCTTTCTTT,CASSQLNTEAFF,NA,12,many,TRBJ1-1,TRBV7-9
TGTGCCAGCAGTGAACTCCAGGGAGGGAGGACAGATACGCAGTATTTT,CASSELQGGRTDTQYF,TRBD2,16,few,TRBJ2-3,TRBV6-1
TGCAGTGCGGGGACAGGTGATCAGCCCCAGCATTTT,CSAGTGDQPQHF,TRBD1,12,NA,TRBJ1-5,TRBV20-1
TGTGCCAGCAGTTACGGGCGGGGACGCACAGATACGCAGTATTTT,CASSYGRGRTDTQYF,NA,15,NA,TRBJ2-3,TRBV6-6
TGCAGTGCTAGAGGGAGGGGGCGCCCCGGCAATGAGCAGTTCTTC,CSARGRGRPGNEQFF,NA,15,NA,TRBJ2-1,TRBV20-1
TGTGCCAGCAGATCACTAGCGGCATCCACAGATACGCAGTATTTT,CASRSLAASTDTQYF,TRBD2,15,few,TRBJ2-3,TRBV12-3/TRBV12-4
TGTGCCAGCACTCTCAGAGGGGCGGGGGGCCGGTACATTCAGTACTTC,CASTLRGAGGRYIQYF,TRBD2,16,NA,TRBJ2-4,TRBV6-5